This T cell receptor beta chain was observed in a study of OX40 agonist ivuxolimab in advanced cancers. The overall study: The eligibility criteria allowed prior anti-PD-1, anti-PD-L1 or anti-CTLA-4 therapy, and approximately 38% had some. Two patients with cutaneous melanoma and one with hepatocellular carcinoma, three in total, showed partial responses.

Libraries were prepared by immunoSEQ multiplex PCR; TCRdb keeps only in-frame clonotypes and omits some of them. Of around 66,000 clones in the sample, around 84% were seen once. Points on this clone: The antigen is unknown.

This CDR3 is built from 16 residues. CDR1 is SGHRS and CDR2 is YFSETQ in the germline V gene. The ends were cut back, 0 bases at V and 4 bases at J, with 16 bases in the middle. Overall study findings and caveats: Averaged across samples, CD8+ T cells carried more expanded clones than CD4+ did. A proportion of nonresponders additionally exhibited low normalized T-cell clonal expansion.

Material: CD4+ or CD8+ T cells sorted from blood, obtained in a trial of the OX40 agonist ivuxolimab. The receptor was isolated from an adult with an advanced solid tumor such as melanoma, head and neck, liver or kidney cancer. The chain couples TRBV5-1 to TRBJ1-1; D may be TRBD1 (6 bases). CDR3 sequence (DNA): TGCGCCAGCAGCTTGGGGCAGGGGACGGGGCGCACTGAAGCTTTCTTT. Translation: CASSLGQGTGRTEAFF. Full variable domain (rest looked up from reference TRBV5-1 and TRBJ1-1): KAGVTQTPRYLIKTRGQQVTLSCSPISGHRSVSWYQQTPGQGLQFLFEYFSETQRNKGNFPGRFSGRQFSNSRSEMNVSTLELGDSALYLCASSLGQGTGRTEAFFGQGTRLTVV.